Here is one T cell receptor beta chain with its context. Antigen unknown. Repertoires were sampled repeatedly during chemoradiotherapy. This entry comes from a study of chemoradiotherapy in HPV16-positive cancers. Across the study: A couple of HPV16-positive patients' cells yielded candidate HPV-specific clones and common motifs. Points from the study as a whole: Candidate HPV-specific clones and E7-related TCR motifs grew in tumor during treatment. HPV-responsive T-cell expansion during chemoradiotherapy was linked to improved recurrence-free survival in HPV16-positive patients.

Method: immunoSEQ multiplex PCR; TCRdb's copy keeps in-frame clones and lacks some. The table has about 970 clones, 70% to 85% seen once. CDR1 SEHNR and CDR2 FQNEAQ come from the germline V gene (reference sequence). This CDR3 has 13 amino acids. V shed 8 bases and J shed 6 bases, with 14 bases lying between them. This chain links TRBV7-9 with TRBJ2-1; no clear D gene. This receptor was obtained from a human donor with HPV-associated anogenital cancer. The source was tumor tissue, collected from a patient who underwent chemoradiotherapy. DNA for the CDR3: TGTGCCAGCCGGGTCGGCCCTCCCAATGAGCAGTTCTTC. It specifies CASRVGPPNEQFF.